The clone carrying this TCR beta chain was seen at least ten times. This sample was taken from a study of early T cells in non-severe SARS-CoV-2 infection. Losses at the gene ends were 5 bases for V and 4 bases for J; bases not matched to a gene: 7. The CDR3 extends over 17 amino acids. Germline V gene lookup returns CDR1 SGHNT and CDR2 YENEEA. One entry per CDR3 protein results from TCRdb running MiXCR on the 5' RACE reads. The profile covers about 70,000 distinct CDR3 sequences, with 10% to 12% appearing a single time and 4% to 5% taken by the ten largest. This sequence joins TRBV11-3 and TRBJ2-5; 16 bases line up with TRBD2. The material sequenced was whole blood. The receptor's source is an adult who was a healthcare worker with PCR-confirmed SARS-CoV-2 infection or an uninfected control (not recorded which). The CDR3: CASSPGTSGGARETQYF. For the CDR3, the DNA is TGTGCCAGCAGCCCCGGGACTAGCGGGGGGGCTAGAGAGACCCAGTACTTC.